This TCR beta chain was recorded in a study of technical replicates of blood from a few donors. TCRdb's table, derived via immunoSEQ multiplex PCR, lists solely in-frame clones and lacks some. The data contain roughly 100,000 clones, about 96% of them singletons. The sample taken for sequencing was T cells isolated from PBMCs. The receptor comes from a human donor in good health.

CDR3 sequence: CASSLGPTDTQYF. CDR3 bases: TGCGCCAGCAGCTTGGGGCCCACAGATACGCAGTATTTT. The V and J genes are TRBV5-1 and TRBJ2-3; D unclear. In germline, CDR1 is SGHRS, CDR2 YFSETQ. Trimming left V 0 bases short and J 2 bases short, with 4 bases between. The CDR3 has 13 residues.